These T cell receptor beta chains were read from a single sample in a study of T cell responses to AZD1222 COVID-19 vaccine. Assay used: immunoSEQ multiplex PCR; TCRdb lists only in-frame clones, some missing. The data show tens of thousands of clones, roughly 89% seen once. Sequencing used peripheral blood, obtained 28 days after the second AZD1222 dose. All receptors derive from an adult who received the AZD1222 COVID-19 vaccine. The CDR3 runs from the conserved cysteine through the conserved F or W. The order of the fields is V gene, J gene, clone size, D gene, CDR3 DNA, CDR3 protein. A D gene is named only where the DNA matches it firmly. Size is stated for part of the rows, as once, few or many counts, or as a class when the clone is expanded.

V gene: TRBV19; J gene: TRBJ1-5; clone size: NA; D gene: NA; CDR3 DNA: TGTGCCAGTAGCAGGACAAGCAATCAGCCCCAGCATTTT; CDR3 protein: CASSRTSNQPQHF
V gene: TRBV29-1; J gene: TRBJ1-1; clone size: NA; D gene: TRBD1; CDR3 DNA: TGCAGCACGCTAGGACAGGGATGGGGAAGCTCCGAGAGCACTGAAGCTTTCTTT; CDR3 protein: CSTLGQGWGSSESTEAFF
V gene: TRBV9; J gene: TRBJ1-5; clone size: once; D gene: NA; CDR3 DNA: TGTGCCAGCAGCGCACAGGGATATAGCAATCAGCCCCAGCATTTT; CDR3 protein: CASSAQGYSNQPQHF
V gene: TRBV7-2; J gene: TRBJ2-5; clone size: NA; D gene: TRBD2; CDR3 DNA: TGTGCCAGCAGCTTAGCGGCTAGCGGGAGGGAGACCCAGTACTTC; CDR3 protein: CASSLAASGRETQYF
V gene: TRBV10-3; J gene: TRBJ1-2; clone size: NA; D gene: TRBD1; CDR3 DNA: TGTGCCATCAGTGACAACCTGGGACAGACGACTAACTATGGCTACACCTTC; CDR3 protein: CAISDNLGQTTNYGYTF
V gene: TRBV6-5; J gene: TRBJ2-7; clone size: once; D gene: NA; CDR3 DNA: TGTGCCAGCAGCTACGACAGAACCTACGAGCAGTACTTC; CDR3 protein: CASSYDRTYEQYF
V gene: TRBV28; J gene: TRBJ1-5; clone size: NA; D gene: NA; CDR3 DNA: TGTGCCAGCAGAGATTGGCAGGGTGAGCAGCCCCAGCATTTT; CDR3 protein: CASRDWQGEQPQHF
V gene: TRBV5-1; J gene: TRBJ2-7; clone size: NA; D gene: NA; CDR3 DNA: TGCGCCAGCAGCCGCGGGACGGCATCCTACGAGCAGTACTTC; CDR3 protein: CASSRGTASYEQYF
V gene: TRBV7-8; J gene: TRBJ2-7; clone size: NA; D gene: NA; CDR3 DNA: TGTGCCAGCAGCTTATCTTACGCAAACTACGAGCAGTACTTC; CDR3 protein: CASSLSYANYEQYF
V gene: TRBV6-4; J gene: TRBJ2-3; clone size: NA; D gene: NA; CDR3 DNA: TGTGCCAGCAGTGACGACAGACACACAGATACGCAGTATTTT; CDR3 protein: CASSDDRHTDTQYF
V gene: TRBV6-5; J gene: TRBJ1-1; clone size: once; D gene: NA; CDR3 DNA: TGTGCCAGCAGGTCTGCTGGAGGGAAGACTGAAGCTTTCTTT; CDR3 protein: CASRSAGGKTEAFF
V gene: TRBV10-3; J gene: TRBJ1-2; clone size: NA; D gene: NA; CDR3 DNA: TGTGCTTCGGCGCTTAGCGGTAACTATGGCTACACCTTC; CDR3 protein: CASALSGNYGYTF
V gene: TRBV15; J gene: TRBJ2-1; clone size: NA; D gene: NA; CDR3 DNA: TGTGCCACCAGCAGAGAGGGGGCAGCCTTCAATGAGCAGTTCTTC; CDR3 protein: CATSREGAAFNEQFF
V gene: TRBV28; J gene: TRBJ1-4; clone size: NA; D gene: NA; CDR3 DNA: TGTGCCAGCAGTGGGGCCACCCGAGGCGAAAAACTGTTTTTT; CDR3 protein: CASSGATRGEKLFF
V gene: TRBV29-1; J gene: TRBJ2-1; clone size: NA; D gene: NA; CDR3 DNA: TGCAGCGCCGGACGGTCGACCTACAATGAGCAGTTCTTC; CDR3 protein: CSAGRSTYNEQFF
V gene: TRBV5-6; J gene: TRBJ2-3; clone size: NA; D gene: TRBD1; CDR3 DNA: TGTGCCAGCAGCCGGGACAGTAGCACAGATACGCAGTATTTT; CDR3 protein: CASSRDSSTDTQYF
V gene: TRBV5-1; J gene: TRBJ2-7; clone size: NA; D gene: NA; CDR3 DNA: TGCGCCAGCAGCTTGGCGCCGAGAGGTGGGGAGCAGTACTTC; CDR3 protein: CASSLAPRGGEQYF
V gene: TRBV30; J gene: TRBJ2-3; clone size: NA; D gene: NA; CDR3 DNA: TGTGCCTGGAGTGTATGGGACCACCGGGATACGCAGTATTTT; CDR3 protein: CAWSVWDHRDTQYF
V gene: TRBV5-4; J gene: TRBJ2-7; clone size: few; D gene: NA; CDR3 DNA: TGTGCCAGCACCTTGGGGCTTAATTCCTACGAGCAGTACTTC; CDR3 protein: CASTLGLNSYEQYF
V gene: TRBV18; J gene: TRBJ2-5; clone size: NA; D gene: NA; CDR3 DNA: TGTGCCAGCTCACCACGGGCGGAGGGCAGCCAGTACTTC; CDR3 protein: CASSPRAEGSQYF
V gene: TRBV11-2; J gene: TRBJ2-7; clone size: NA; D gene: NA; CDR3 DNA: TGTGCCAGCAGCTTAGACCCCGGGTCCTCGCCCTACGAGCAGTACTTC; CDR3 protein: CASSLDPGSSPYEQYF
V gene: TRBV2; J gene: TRBJ2-5; clone size: NA; D gene: NA; CDR3 DNA: TGTGCCAGCAAGCCCGAGACAGGAAAAGAGACCCAGTACTTC; CDR3 protein: CASKPETGKETQYF
V gene: TRBV10-3; J gene: TRBJ1-6; clone size: NA; D gene: NA; CDR3 DNA: TGTGCCATCAGTGAACCCGACAGTAATTCACCCCTCCACTTT; CDR3 protein: CAISEPDSNSPLHF
V gene: TRBV6-5; J gene: TRBJ1-3; clone size: NA; D gene: NA; CDR3 DNA: TGTGCCAGCAGTTACTCTTCGGACTCTGGAAACACCATATATTTT; CDR3 protein: CASSYSSDSGNTIYF
V gene: TRBV28; J gene: TRBJ2-2; clone size: NA; D gene: TRBD1; CDR3 DNA: TGTGCCAGCGTCCCAGACAGGGTAAACACCGGGGAGCTGTTTTTT; CDR3 protein: CASVPDRVNTGELFF
V gene: TRBV5-4; J gene: TRBJ1-2; clone size: NA; D gene: NA; CDR3 DNA: TGTGCCAGCAGCGCAAAGACCAACTATGGCTACACCTTC; CDR3 protein: CASSAKTNYGYTF
V gene: TRBV29-1; J gene: TRBJ2-7; clone size: NA; D gene: NA; CDR3 DNA: TGCAGCGTGAGTCGAGGCCGGGAGTACGAGCAGTACTTC; CDR3 protein: CSVSRGREYEQYF
V gene: TRBV28; J gene: TRBJ1-2; clone size: NA; D gene: TRBD1; CDR3 DNA: TGTGCCAGCGACAGGGGACTAAACTATGGCTACACCTTC; CDR3 protein: CASDRGLNYGYTF
V gene: TRBV7-3; J gene: TRBJ1-2; clone size: NA; D gene: NA; CDR3 DNA: TGTGCCAGCAGCTTTGAACCCCTCTATGGCTACACCTTC; CDR3 protein: CASSFEPLYGYTF
V gene: TRBV28; J gene: TRBJ1-2; clone size: NA; D gene: NA; CDR3 DNA: TGTGCCAGCAGGCGAGGACAAGGTGATGGCTACACCTTC; CDR3 protein: CASRRGQGDGYTF
V gene: TRBV7-3; J gene: TRBJ2-3; clone size: NA; D gene: NA; CDR3 DNA: TGTGCCAGCGGGCGGGACCCTAGCACAGATACGCAGTATTTT; CDR3 protein: CASGRDPSTDTQYF
V gene: TRBV6-5; J gene: TRBJ2-7; clone size: NA; D gene: NA; CDR3 DNA: TGTGCCAGCATCGGTCTGAGCTCCTACGAGCAGTACTTC; CDR3 protein: CASIGLSSYEQYF
V gene: TRBV20-1; J gene: TRBJ1-2; clone size: once; D gene: NA; CDR3 DNA: TGCAGTGCTAGTTACAGAGCTAACTATGGCTACACCTTC; CDR3 protein: CSASYRANYGYTF
V gene: TRBV19; J gene: TRBJ1-3; clone size: NA; D gene: NA; CDR3 DNA: TGTGCCAGTACCGACGCTGCCTCTGGAAACACCATATATTTT; CDR3 protein: CASTDAASGNTIYF
V gene: TRBV15; J gene: TRBJ2-1; clone size: NA; D gene: TRBD2; CDR3 DNA: TGTGCCACCAGCAGAGATGGAGGTAGCGGGGATGAGCAGTTCTTC; CDR3 protein: CATSRDGGSGDEQFF
V gene: TRBV18; J gene: TRBJ1-2; clone size: NA; D gene: NA; CDR3 DNA: TGTGCCAGCTCATCGACAGAGGGCTATGGCTACACCTTC; CDR3 protein: CASSSTEGYGYTF
V gene: TRBV19; J gene: TRBJ1-1; clone size: NA; D gene: NA; CDR3 DNA: TGTGCCAGTAGTACTAAACCTCCAAACTGGGGGACGAACACTGAAGCTTTCTTT; CDR3 protein: CASSTKPPNWGTNTEAFF
V gene: TRBV28; J gene: TRBJ2-3; clone size: few; D gene: NA; CDR3 DNA: TGTGCCAGCAGACAGGGGGGGGCAGATACGCAGTATTTT; CDR3 protein: CASRQGGADTQYF
V gene: TRBV7-9; J gene: TRBJ1-6; clone size: NA; D gene: NA; CDR3 DNA: TGTGCCAGCACCACTTGGACTCCGATTAATTCACCCCTCCACTTT; CDR3 protein: CASTTWTPINSPLHF
V gene: TRBV11-2; J gene: TRBJ2-1; clone size: few; D gene: NA; CDR3 DNA: TGTGCCAGCAGCTTAGGGAGCCAATCCTACAATGAGCAGTTCTTC; CDR3 protein: CASSLGSQSYNEQFF
V gene: TRBV18; J gene: TRBJ1-2; clone size: NA; D gene: NA; CDR3 DNA: TGTGCCAGCTCACCCGAAATATGGGACGACAGGCGGCCTAACTATGGCTACACCTTC; CDR3 protein: CASSPEIWDDRRPNYGYTF
V gene: TRBV11-3; J gene: TRBJ2-2; clone size: NA; D gene: NA; CDR3 DNA: TGTGCCAGCAGCCGCGGGACCGGGGAGCTGTTTTTT; CDR3 protein: CASSRGTGELFF
V gene: TRBV6-2/TRBV6-3; J gene: TRBJ2-7; clone size: NA; D gene: NA; CDR3 DNA: TGTGCCAGCAGTTACTATCTGGACTCCACCTACGAGCAGTACTTC; CDR3 protein: CASSYYLDSTYEQYF
V gene: TRBV18; J gene: TRBJ2-7; clone size: NA; D gene: TRBD1; CDR3 DNA: TGTGCCAGCTCACCAGGTCAGACAGGGGTTAGCGCGCAGTACTTC; CDR3 protein: CASSPGQTGVSAQYF
V gene: TRBV28; J gene: TRBJ2-4; clone size: NA; D gene: TRBD2; CDR3 DNA: TGTGCCAGCAGCGGACCCAGGACTAGCGGGAGGAGGGCCAAAAACATTCAGTACTTC; CDR3 protein: CASSGPRTSGRRAKNIQYF
V gene: TRBV5-1; J gene: TRBJ2-7; clone size: few; D gene: NA; CDR3 DNA: TGCGCCAGCAGCCGGGACCATGCAGGAGAGCAGTACTTC; CDR3 protein: CASSRDHAGEQYF
V gene: TRBV5-6; J gene: TRBJ1-2; clone size: NA; D gene: NA; CDR3 DNA: TGTGCCAGCAGCTTGCGGCCCTTC; CDR3 protein: CASSLRPF
V gene: TRBV28; J gene: TRBJ1-2; clone size: NA; D gene: NA; CDR3 DNA: TGTGCCAGCAGTTCCCAACAGGGTGGGGTCGGTGGCTACACCTTC; CDR3 protein: CASSSQQGGVGGYTF
V gene: TRBV30; J gene: TRBJ1-1; clone size: NA; D gene: NA; CDR3 DNA: TGTGCCTGGAGGGTGAACAGCTACTCTTCTGAAGCTTTCTTT; CDR3 protein: CAWRVNSYSSEAFF
V gene: TRBV11-2; J gene: TRBJ2-2; clone size: NA; D gene: NA; CDR3 DNA: TGTGCCAGCAGCCTCATGAAGCTCGCGAACACCGGGGAGCTGTTTTTT; CDR3 protein: CASSLMKLANTGELFF
V gene: TRBV7-9; J gene: TRBJ2-3; clone size: once; D gene: NA; CDR3 DNA: TGTGCCAGCAGCTTAGTGCGGGGAGTTGTGAAACTGGCCGATACGCAGTATTTT; CDR3 protein: CASSLVRGVVKLADTQYF
V gene: TRBV5-1; J gene: TRBJ2-1; clone size: NA; D gene: NA; CDR3 DNA: TGCGCCAGCAGCTTGGCCTCCTTGGATGAGCAGTTCTTC; CDR3 protein: CASSLASLDEQFF
V gene: TRBV6-1; J gene: TRBJ1-3; clone size: NA; D gene: NA; CDR3 DNA: TGTGCCAGCAGTGAAATGTGGACTGGAAACACCATATATTTT; CDR3 protein: CASSEMWTGNTIYF
V gene: TRBV27; J gene: TRBJ2-1; clone size: NA; D gene: NA; CDR3 DNA: TGTGCCAGCAGTTTGGCGGGTGGGGACAATGAGCAGTTCTTC; CDR3 protein: CASSLAGGDNEQFF
V gene: TRBV24-1; J gene: TRBJ2-1; clone size: NA; D gene: NA; CDR3 DNA: TGTGCCACCAGTGATTCCAGGCGGAATGAGCAGTTCTTC; CDR3 protein: CATSDSRRNEQFF